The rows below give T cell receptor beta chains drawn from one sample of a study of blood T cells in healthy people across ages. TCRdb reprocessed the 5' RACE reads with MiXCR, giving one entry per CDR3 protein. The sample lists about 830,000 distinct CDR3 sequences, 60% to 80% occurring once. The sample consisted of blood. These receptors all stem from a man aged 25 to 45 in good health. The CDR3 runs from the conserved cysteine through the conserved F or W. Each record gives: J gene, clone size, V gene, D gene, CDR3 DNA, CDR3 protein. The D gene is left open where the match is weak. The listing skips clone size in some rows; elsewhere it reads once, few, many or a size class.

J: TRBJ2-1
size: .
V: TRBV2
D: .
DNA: TGTGCCAGCAGCCAGACGTTAGGGTTTCATGAGCAGTTCTTC
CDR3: CASSQTLGFHEQFF

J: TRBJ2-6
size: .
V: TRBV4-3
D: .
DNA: TGCGCCAGCAGCCAATCGCCGTGGGGGGCAGATTCTGGGGCCAACGTCCTGACTTTC
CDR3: CASSQSPWGADSGANVLTF

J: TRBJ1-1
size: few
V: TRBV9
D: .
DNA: TGTGCCAGCAGCGTAGAAGGCAGAATGCGCACTGAAGCTTTCTTT
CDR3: CASSVEGRMRTEAFF

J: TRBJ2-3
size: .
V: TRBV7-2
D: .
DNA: TGTGCCAGCAGCTTAGGAGAACAGTTCACAGATACGCAGTATTTT
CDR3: CASSLGEQFTDTQYF

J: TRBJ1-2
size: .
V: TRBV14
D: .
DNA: TGTGCCAGCAGCCAAGATAATCACATCTATGGCTACACCTTC
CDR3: CASSQDNHIYGYTF

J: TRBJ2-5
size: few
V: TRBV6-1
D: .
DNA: TGTGCCAGCAGTAAACTACCCCTGAGGGCAGGGTTAGGAGAGACCCAGTACTTC
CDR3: CASSKLPLRAGLGETQYF

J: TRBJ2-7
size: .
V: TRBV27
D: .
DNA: TGTGCCAGCTCGTGGACAGCACCTACTTACGAGCAGTACTTC
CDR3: CASSWTAPTYEQYF

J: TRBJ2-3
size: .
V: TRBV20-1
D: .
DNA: TGCAGCCCGTTACATAGGGCAGATACGCAGTATTTT
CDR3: CSPLHRADTQYF

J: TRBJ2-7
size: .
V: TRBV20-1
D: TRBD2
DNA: TGCAGTGCTAGAAGGTACCCTCGTGCCGGGACTAGCATCGAGCAGTACTTC
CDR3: CSARRYPRAGTSIEQYF

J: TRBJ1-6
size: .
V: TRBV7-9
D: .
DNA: TGTGCTAGCAGCCCTTTCCGGGACCGGAATTCACCCCTCCACTTT
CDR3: CASSPFRDRNSPLHF

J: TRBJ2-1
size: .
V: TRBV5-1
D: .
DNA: TGCGCCAGCAGGGACAGCCACAATGAGCAGTTCTTC
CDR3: CASRDSHNEQFF

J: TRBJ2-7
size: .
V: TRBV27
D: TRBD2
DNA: TGTGCCAGCAGTTTGGCCCCCGGGAGGCCCTACGAGCAGTACTTC
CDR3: CASSLAPGRPYEQYF